A selection of T cell receptor beta chains follows, all from one sample in a study of T-cell reconstitution after alpha-beta-depleted transplantation in children. One entry per CDR3 protein, called by TCRdb with MiXCR from the PCR reads. This sample yields 300,000 to 350,000 distinct CDR3 sequences, of which 23% are seen a single time; approximately 9.9% belongs to the top ten. Sequences were derived from PBMCs, mostly from graft donor cells, sampled 180 days after TCRalphabeta/CD19-depleted stem cell transplant. Every receptor here comes from a male patient between 10 and 17 years old who had a stem cell transplant for acute lymphoblastic leukemia, so the T cells may come from the graft donor. Each CDR3 is given without its conserved first and last residue. Each record gives: V gene, D gene, J gene, CDR3 protein. D genes are given only for firm matches.

v_call: TRBV24-1
d_call: TRBD1
j_call: TRBJ2-7
cdr3_aa: ATSDPSWTGVLSYEQY

v_call: TRBV5-1
d_call: TRBD2
j_call: TRBJ2-1
cdr3_aa: ASSFDSGIGRNEQF

v_call: TRBV11-2
d_call: TRBD2
j_call: TRBJ2-5
cdr3_aa: ASSLGTSGRRLETQY

v_call: TRBV5-1
d_call: -
j_call: TRBJ2-5
cdr3_aa: ASSLTSGGKETQY

v_call: TRBV7-6
d_call: -
j_call: TRBJ2-3
cdr3_aa: ASGLARTDTQY

v_call: TRBV25-1
d_call: TRBD2
j_call: TRBJ2-1
cdr3_aa: ASSAVGLAGGHEQF

v_call: TRBV18
d_call: TRBD1
j_call: TRBJ2-6
cdr3_aa: ASSSQGANPGANVLT

v_call: TRBV2
d_call: -
j_call: TRBJ2-5
cdr3_aa: ASDDTGQETQY

v_call: TRBV10-1
d_call: -
j_call: TRBJ2-1
cdr3_aa: ASAQAPYNEQF

v_call: TRBV28
d_call: TRBD2
j_call: TRBJ2-1
cdr3_aa: ASSLGGTSISNEQF

v_call: TRBV27
d_call: TRBD1
j_call: TRBJ1-2
cdr3_aa: ASSSLQGGYGYT

v_call: TRBV20-1
d_call: -
j_call: TRBJ1-6
cdr3_aa: SARRTVSSYNSPLH

v_call: TRBV5-1
d_call: TRBD1
j_call: TRBJ1-5
cdr3_aa: ASSPGTVGGNQPQH

v_call: TRBV29-1
d_call: TRBD2
j_call: TRBJ2-1
cdr3_aa: SAARQGGYNEQF

v_call: TRBV29-1
d_call: -
j_call: TRBJ1-1
cdr3_aa: SVEVNTEAF

v_call: TRBV7-8
d_call: -
j_call: TRBJ2-1
cdr3_aa: ASSLGRAYNEQF

v_call: TRBV5-1
d_call: -
j_call: TRBJ2-7
cdr3_aa: ASSLVAGEQY

v_call: TRBV20-1
d_call: -
j_call: TRBJ2-3
cdr3_aa: SARGWGAGSGTDTQY

v_call: TRBV7-9
d_call: TRBD2
j_call: TRBJ2-7
cdr3_aa: ASSMSGRTLMKQY

v_call: TRBV20-1
d_call: TRBD1
j_call: TRBJ1-3
cdr3_aa: SARDGGLMTGTGNTIY

v_call: TRBV20-1
d_call: -
j_call: TRBJ2-7
cdr3_aa: SASRGSYEQY

v_call: TRBV4-1
d_call: -
j_call: TRBJ1-2
cdr3_aa: ASSQDPDSFYT

v_call: TRBV19
d_call: -
j_call: TRBJ2-1
cdr3_aa: ASSDGHNEQF

v_call: TRBV11-3
d_call: TRBD2
j_call: TRBJ2-1
cdr3_aa: ASSHSLPMGGRGYNEQF

v_call: TRBV5-5
d_call: TRBD1
j_call: TRBJ2-7
cdr3_aa: ASRNRDSTYEQY

v_call: TRBV28
d_call: TRBD1
j_call: TRBJ2-2
cdr3_aa: ASSPVRGRGTGELF

v_call: TRBV12-3/TRBV12-4
d_call: TRBD2
j_call: TRBJ2-5
cdr3_aa: ASSPRLAKETQY

v_call: TRBV10-3
d_call: -
j_call: TRBJ2-1
cdr3_aa: AISVVNEQF

v_call: TRBV5-1
d_call: TRBD2
j_call: TRBJ2-1
cdr3_aa: ASRLGLVGGYNEQF

v_call: TRBV15
d_call: TRBD1
j_call: TRBJ2-7
cdr3_aa: ATSLDRGAYEQY

v_call: TRBV5-1
d_call: TRBD1
j_call: TRBJ2-1
cdr3_aa: ASRQGAGTLNNEQF

v_call: TRBV5-1
d_call: -
j_call: TRBJ2-7
cdr3_aa: ASSLGAGLLGEQY

v_call: TRBV20-1
d_call: -
j_call: TRBJ2-5
cdr3_aa: SARQGSQETQY

v_call: TRBV5-1
d_call: -
j_call: TRBJ2-7
cdr3_aa: ASSPYSEGTPYEQY

v_call: TRBV7-4
d_call: -
j_call: TRBJ2-1
cdr3_aa: ASSARPRRSYNEQF

v_call: TRBV12-3/TRBV12-4
d_call: -
j_call: TRBJ1-2
cdr3_aa: ASSLHGYT

v_call: TRBV11-2
d_call: -
j_call: TRBJ1-5
cdr3_aa: ASSLDQGNNQPQH

v_call: TRBV5-6
d_call: TRBD1
j_call: TRBJ2-7
cdr3_aa: ASSWDRGVYEQY

v_call: TRBV7-3
d_call: TRBD1
j_call: TRBJ1-1
cdr3_aa: ASSLTRDRALGTEAF

v_call: TRBV27
d_call: TRBD2
j_call: TRBJ2-3
cdr3_aa: ASSHQPSGRDTQY

v_call: TRBV9
d_call: -
j_call: TRBJ2-1
cdr3_aa: ASSVVYRANEQF